This TCR beta chain was profiled in a study of CD8 T cells in Susac syndrome. This clonotype has just one count. Its matching antigen is unknown. The RNA input was roughly 0.45 to 1 ug, and it was reverse transcribed with random hexamers. By means of immunoSEQ multiplex PCR, TCR beta CDR3 spanning 54 Vbeta and 13 Jbeta underwent amplification. MiXCR, applied by TCRdb to the immunoSEQ multiplex PCR reads, yields one record per CDR3 protein. This sample has some 220,000 distinct CDR3 sequences, with around 96% found just once. Study-level points and caveats: The authors acknowledged that the study's TCR sequencing and HLA analysis involved relatively few individuals.

TCR beta was sequenced from blood CD8+ and CD4+ T cells. Per the germline V gene, CDR1 is KGHDR and CDR2 is SFDVKD. V gave up 3 bases and J gave up 7 bases; unmatched junction bases: 5. The CDR3 runs 15 residues. The TCR comes from a human donor with multiple sclerosis. The V and J genes are TRBV24-1 and TRBJ2-1; TRBD2 matches at 10 bases. The sample consisted of CD4+ T cells from PBMCs. The CDR3 DNA reads as TGTGCCACCAGTGATCCCAGGACTAGCGGTAATGAGCAGTTCTTC. This gives the protein CATSDPRTSGNEQFF.